This T cell receptor (beta chain) was sequenced during a study of identical twins. TCRdb called the 5' RACE reads again in MiXCR, with one record for every CDR3 protein. This table holds roughly 690,000 distinct CDR3 sequences, less than 25% found once. Germline-derived CDR1 and CDR2 are SGHDT and YYEEEE. The V segment lost 0 bases and the J segment 3 bases; nucleotides outside the gene matches: 5. CDR3 size: 15 residues. In addition, the sample was reused for a study of T cells expressing NK-cell markers.

The chain has TRBV5-6 and TRBJ1-1; 7 nucleotides align to TRBD1. This clonotype was obtained from a young woman in good health. The sequenced material came from PBMCs. CDR3 nucleotide sequence: TGTGCCAGCAGCTTGGTAGGGGGCGTATACACTGAAGCTTTCTTT. This translates into CASSLVGGVYTEAFF.